This entry describes one TCR beta chain. This specimen belongs to a study of blood T cell repertoires in COVID-19. Study-wide context: Donors in the United States, Italy and Spain gave samples during acute or convalescent COVID-19.

This CDR3 contains 14 residues. The V and J ends lost 5 bases and 2 bases respectively, with 10 bases between them. Germline CDR1 reads SGHRS; CDR2 reads YFSETQ. The method was immunoSEQ multiplex PCR; TCRdb's version includes in-frame clones alone and lacks a portion of them. The table includes fewer than 350,000 clones, approximately 88% detected once. The specimen sequenced was PBMCs or T cells enriched from blood (not recorded which). The sequence came from a woman under 40 who had recovered from COVID-19. V is TRBV5-1 and J is TRBJ2-2, with a weak D call TRBD2 (6 bases). CDR3 in DNA: TGCGCCAGCAGTGGGGGGATAAACACCGGGGAGCTGTTTTTT. Amino acids: CASSGGINTGELFF.